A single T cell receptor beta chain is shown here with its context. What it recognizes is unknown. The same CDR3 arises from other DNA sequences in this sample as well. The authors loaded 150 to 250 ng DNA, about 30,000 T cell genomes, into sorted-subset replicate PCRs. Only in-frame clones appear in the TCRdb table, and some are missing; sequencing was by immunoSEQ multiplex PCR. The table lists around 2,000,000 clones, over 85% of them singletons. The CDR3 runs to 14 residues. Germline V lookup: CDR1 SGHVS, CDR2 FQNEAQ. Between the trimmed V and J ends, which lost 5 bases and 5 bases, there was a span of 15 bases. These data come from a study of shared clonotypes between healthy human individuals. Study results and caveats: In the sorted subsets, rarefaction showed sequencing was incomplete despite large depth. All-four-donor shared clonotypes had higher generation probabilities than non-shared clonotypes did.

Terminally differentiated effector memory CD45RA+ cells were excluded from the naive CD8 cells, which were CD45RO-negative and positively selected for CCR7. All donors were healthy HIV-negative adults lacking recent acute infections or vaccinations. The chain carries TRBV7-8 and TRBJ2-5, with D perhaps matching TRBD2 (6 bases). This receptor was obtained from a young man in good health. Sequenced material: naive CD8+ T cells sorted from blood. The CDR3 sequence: CASSLGGRGETQYF. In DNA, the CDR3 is TGTGCCAGCAGCCTCGGGGGTAGAGGGGAGACCCAGTACTTC.